The text below deals with one T cell receptor (beta chain). Its cognate antigen has yet to be identified. No much larger clone exists at a distance of one base, and base qualities are not known. The sample belongs to a study of robustness of blood B and T cell sequencing listed by TCRdb under 2018. For the study in its entirety: The study aimed to determine how much peripheral blood is needed to reliably characterize an individual's TCRbeta and IgG repertoires. Each of the approximately 10 independently drawn blood samples had its TCRbeta and IgG repertoires measured. For technical replicates, two replicate TCRbeta cDNA libraries were prepared from one shared RNA pool that came from a single 10 ml draw.

CDR3 length: 17 amino acids, cysteine to phenylalanine. Of the read, only the CDR3 DNA is kept; its 51 bases are in frame from base 1. For this chain, trimming is 5 bases at the V end and 2 bases at the J end, and the number of junction bases without a gene match is 8. Reading the germline V gene (reference sequence) gives CDR1 SGHAT and CDR2 FQDESV. Overall study results and their limits: The 1,000 most abundant TCRbeta clonotypes from the pooled draws were detected in every single 10 ml sample. Pooling tubes did not make the overlap of rare TCRbeta clonotypes any better, which implies that much larger blood volumes would be needed to capture those rare clonotypes. Between the technical replicate libraries, under 95% of the top 10,000 TCRbeta clonotypes in one library were also present in the other library. Because EDTA tubes had to be fractionated immediately, the use of EDTA tubes in multi-site collections was limited. When 3 or 4 tubes (roughly 28-45 ml blood) were combined, saturation was approached in coverage of the top 10,000 TCRbeta clonotypes. Evidence of cross-contamination, likely caused by batch processing, was seen in one pair of TCRbeta libraries, and the UMI-sequence pairs shared between the two libraries were removed. TCRbeta rarefaction curves did not fully plateau, suggesting under-sequencing or many low-abundance clonotypes.

TCRbeta repertoires were measured from mRNA instead of genomic DNA, an approach that captures expressed receptors. Leukocytes from the buffy coat were collected into Trizol, and RNA was extracted using the Direct-zol RNA MiniPrep Plus kit with no cell sorting. EDTA blood tubes were centrifuged immediately at 4°C to separate plasma, buffy coat and red blood cells. Library method: PCR. Sequencing was carried out with an Illumina MiSeq. cDNA was made using SMARTScribe reverse transcriptase and a 5' template-switch oligo that added a universal priming site. The template-switch oligo carried a 12-nucleotide random unique molecular identifier (UMI) that tagged each cDNA molecule. Chain-specific reverse primers targeted TCRbeta transcripts during reverse transcription. Uracil DNA glycosylase treatment removed residual template-switch adapters, and cDNA was purified with a Qiagen MinElute kit. The first PCR ran for roughly 20 cycles with KAPA HiFi HotStart ReadyMix and step-out primers, divided among four 50 microliter reactions. Products of the first-round PCR were gel-purified before additional amplification. Illumina Nextera adapters were attached in a second roughly 8-cycle PCR, after which libraries were purified and pooled. The UMI barcode for each TCRbeta molecule was captured by a 50-nucleotide 5' read. In the paper's pipeline: The MIGEC toolkit was used to group reads by UMI into consensus reads. Forward and reverse consensus reads were merged with PEAR to produce final reads. Identical UMI-sequence pairs found in more than one library were treated as cross-sample contamination and removed by a custom decontamination script. V(D)J assignment and CDR3 extraction were performed with MIGMAP, a wrapper around IgBLAST. A TCR clonotype was defined by an identical V gene, J gene and CDR3 amino acid sequence; no sequencing was done for CDR1 and CDR2. TCRdb reworked the public reads: Q25 trimming with fastp, MiXCR clone assembly, productive beta chains retained. Identical CDR3 proteins give one entry, which carries the most common genes and DNA. For this entry, the V and J calls and clone size follow TCRdb and not the study's own pipeline. A total of thousands of distinct CDR3 sequences appear in this sample, approximately 54% of them only once. 24% of the sample belongs to the ten largest clones.

The sample taken for sequencing was peripheral blood. The TCR sequence derives from a human donor in good health. The sequence joins TRBV11-1 to TRBJ2-3; 12 bases in between match TRBD2. For the CDR3, the sequence is CASSRWTSGTNTDTQYF. The DNA sequence reads TGTGCCAGCAGCCGATGGACTAGCGGGACTAACACAGATACGCAGTATTTT.